What follows describes a single T cell receptor beta chain. The CDR3 is 16 amino acids. V shed 4 bases, J shed 5 bases, and the junction held 9 bases outside the gene matches. The germline gives CDR1 MNHEY, CDR2 SVGAGI. This entry belongs to a study of T cell changes during pregnancy in multiple sclerosis. Measured with immunoSEQ multiplex PCR; TCRdb has only the in-frame clones, and not every one. The sample shows around 60,000 clones, 93% of them seen only once. The specimen comprised CD4+ T cells from peripheral blood mononuclear cells, sampled before pregnancy. The TCR comes from a female donor with multiple sclerosis, enrolled in a pregnancy study. V usage is TRBV6-5 and J usage is TRBJ2-3; 10 nucleotides match TRBD2. CDR3 sequence reads: CASSSYSGRRGDTQYF. The CDR3 DNA sequence: TGTGCCAGCAGTTCCTATAGCGGGAGGCGGGGAGATACGCAGTATTTT.